These 23 T cell receptor beta chains came from one sample sequenced in a study of blood T cell repertoires in COVID-19. TCRdb keeps only in-frame clones here, not all; method: immunoSEQ multiplex PCR. The table shows over 150,000 clones, with roughly 81% occurring only once. Specimen: peripheral blood. The receptor source for this set is a man aged 40-50 years with acute or convalescent COVID-19.

The CDR3 here is CASTASGTLATNEKLFF. The DNA of the CDR3 is TGCGCCAGCACCGCGTCAGGCACCCTTGCAACTAATGAAAAACTGTTTTTT. The V call is TRBV5-1, the J call TRBJ1-4; D gene uncertain. Germline-derived CDR1 and CDR2 are SGHRS and YFSETQ. The CDR3 has 17 residues. Trimming cost V 6 bases and J 0 bases, with 18 bases left between them.

The chain joins TRBV5-1 to TRBJ1-2, with 9 bases fitting TRBD1. The trim removed 4 bases at V and 8 bases at J, leaving 9 bases unmatched. The CDR3 is 14 residues long. CDR1 is SGHRS and CDR2 is YFSETQ in the germline V gene. The CDR3 DNA is TGCGCCAGCAGCGATCCGGGACAGGGTTTCGGCTACACCTTC. It codes for CASSDPGQGFGYTF.

This clone appeared a single time. The V and J genes are TRBV6-5 and TRBJ2-5; D is uncertain. Germline loops: CDR1 MNHEY, CDR2 SVGAGI. Trimming took 5 bases from V and 5 from J, leaving 12 bases between them. This CDR3 region has 13 residues. CDR3 amino acids: CASSHTVVETQYF. The CDR3 nucleotides are TGTGCCAGCAGTCATACAGTCGTGGAGACCCAGTACTTC.

This chain joins TRBV6-4 and TRBJ1-1; D is undetermined. This CDR3 spans 16 amino acids. Trimming cost V 4 bases and J 0 bases, with 15 bases left between them. Germline V CDR1 and CDR2: MRHNA, SNTAGT. For the CDR3, the DNA is TGTGCCAGCAGTGGGCGAACCGGGTCACTGAACACTGAAGCTTTCTTT. This translates into CASSGRTGSLNTEAFF.

This sequence joins TRBV12-3 or TRBV12-4 and TRBJ2-7; no definite D call. The CDR3 is 13 residues long. The ends were cut back, 3 bases at V and 6 bases at J, with 12 bases in the middle. CDR3 nucleotide sequence: TGTGCCAGCAGTTTTGGGCCACTTGGCGAGCAGTACTTC. It translates to CASSFGPLGEQYF.

This clone was counted a single time. This chain connects TRBV27 to TRBJ2-7, with 11 bases matching TRBD1. The CDR3 runs to 15 residues. Germline-derived CDR1 and CDR2 are MNHEY and SMNVEV (reference sequence). The V and J ends lost 5 bases and 3 bases, in that order; junction bases with no gene match: 6. CDR3 bases: TGTGCCAGCAGTCACGGGACAGGGGGGCACTACGAGCAGTACTTC. It specifies CASSHGTGGHYEQYF.

The table lists this clone with a count of one. V usage is TRBV4-1 and J usage is TRBJ2-7; possibly TRBD1 for D (5 bases). Germline CDR1 reads MGHRA; CDR2 reads YSYEKL. V shed 4 bases and J shed 3 bases, with 13 bases lying between them. The CDR3 contains 14 residues. CDR3 sequence: CASSPRQLGYEQYF. CDR3 sequence (DNA): TGCGCCAGCAGCCCTCGACAGTTGGGCTACGAGCAGTACTTC.

V and J are TRBV15 and TRBJ1-2; D not resolved. This CDR3 contains 14 residues. With 3 bases removed from V and 6 bases from J, the gap between germline ends came to 14 bases. Germline CDR1 LNHNV, CDR2 YYDKDF (reference sequence). CDR3 region: CATSSPEVSNGYTF. The DNA for the CDR3 is TGTGCCACCAGCAGTCCAGAAGTCTCCAATGGCTACACCTTC.

This clone was found a few times. The chain combines TRBV28 with TRBJ1-2; possibly TRBD1 for D (5 bases). V was trimmed by 3 bases and J by 4 bases, leaving 21 bases between them. This CDR3 has 17 amino acids. Germline V gene sequence: CDR1 MDHEN, CDR2 SYDVKM. CDR3 loop: CASSFWGDGSRTYGYTF. The DNA for the CDR3 is TGTGCCAGCAGTTTTTGGGGCGACGGATCAAGAACCTATGGCTACACCTTC.

The rearrangement uses TRBV11-3 and TRBJ2-7; the D gene is possibly TRBD1 (6 bases). The CDR3 totals 14 residues. Germline CDR1 reads SGHNT; CDR2 reads YENEEA. V was cut by 4 bases and J by 6 bases, with 16 bases left in between. The CDR3 spells CASSSDLTGREQYF. In nucleotides, the CDR3 is TGTGCCAGCAGCTCGGACCTGACAGGTCGCGAGCAGTACTTC.

This sequence joins TRBV7-2 and TRBJ1-2, with 9 bases lining up with TRBD1. Trimming at V came to 5 bases and at J to 8 bases, leaving 21 bases not matched to a gene. The CDR3 runs to 18 residues. Germline loops: CDR1 SGHTA, CDR2 FQGNSA. The CDR3 protein is CASSPTYRGRTPLSGYTF. The CDR3 nucleotides are TGTGCCAGCAGCCCTACTTACAGGGGGCGTACGCCGTTATCGGGCTACACCTTC.

The V and J genes are TRBV9 and TRBJ2-1; 11 bases align to TRBD2. CDR1 is SGDLS and CDR2 is YYNGEE in the germline V gene. V lost 4 bases and J lost 8; bases outside the gene matches: 11. The CDR3 has 16 amino acids. CDR3: CASSSRSGGAFDEQFF. Here the CDR3 DNA reads TGTGCCAGCAGCTCCCGTAGCGGGGGGGCCTTCGATGAGCAGTTCTTC.

In this sample, this clone turned up once. The chain uses TRBV7-9 and TRBJ1-3; TRBD1 aligns across 8 bases. This CDR3 has 16 amino acids. Germline CDR1 and CDR2: SEHNR and FQNEAQ (reference sequence). V lost 5 bases, J lost 2 bases, and 8 bases stayed unmatched. CDR3 in amino acids: CASSRLGQATGNTIYF. The CDR3 DNA sequence: TGTGCCAGCAGCCGGTTGGGACAGGCCACTGGAAACACCATATATTTT. Supplemented by reference TRBV7-9 and TRBJ1-3, the full variable domain reads DTGVSQNPRHKITKRGQNVTFRCDPISEHNRLYWYRQTLGQGPEFLTYFQNEAQLEKSRLLSDRFSAERPKGSFSTLEIQRTEQGDSAMYLCASSRLGQATGNTIYFGEGSWLTVV.

In nucleotides, the CDR3 is TGCAGCGTTGAGGGCGGGGAGAGCTCCTACAATGAGCAGTTCTTC. Its protein product is CSVEGGESSYNEQFF. This chain links TRBV29-1 with TRBJ2-1; TRBD2 is a possible D gene (6 bases). The CDR3 sequence is 15 residues long. Germline lookup yields CDR1 SQVTM and CDR2 ANQGSEA. The germline V and J ends were trimmed by 3 bases and 0 bases, with 12 bases remaining between them.

The genes are TRBV5-1 and TRBJ2-7; possibly TRBD2 for D (7 bases). CDR1 and CDR2 (germline): SGHRS, YFSETQ. V shed 2 bases and J shed 6 bases, with 18 bases lying between them. The CDR3 consists of 15 residues. The CDR3 sequence is CASSFGGAVSLEQYF. The DNA for the CDR3 is TGCGCCAGCAGCTTTGGGGGGGCGGTTTCGCTCGAGCAGTACTTC.

The chain links TRBV19 to TRBJ1-5, with 12 bases that match TRBD1. The CDR3 contains 17 residues. Unmatched junction bases numbered 10, after V lost 8 bases and J lost 2 bases. Germline CDR1 LNHDA, CDR2 SQIVND (reference sequence). CDR3 loop: CASELGQGAVGNQPQHF. Written as DNA, the CDR3 is TGTGCCAGTGAGTTGGGACAGGGGGCTGTCGGCAATCAGCCCCAGCATTTT.

V is TRBV18 and J is TRBJ1-1; D unresolved. Germline CDR1 and CDR2: KGHSH and LQKENI. The CDR3 is made up of 12 amino acids. V dropped 2 bases and J dropped 9 bases, with 10 bases sitting between them. CDR3 in DNA: TGTGCCAGCTCACCAAACCGGGTTCAAGCTTTCTTT. It specifies CASSPNRVQAFF.

This chain joins TRBV10-3 and TRBJ1-2, with 10 nucleotides matching TRBD1. Germline V gives CDR1 ENHRY, CDR2 SYGVKD. The junction had 9 bases not matched to a gene; V was cut back by 6 bases and J by 8 bases. The CDR3 is 14 residues long. As DNA, the CDR3 is TGTGCCATCAGCGCGACAGGGGGCACTAACGGCTACACCTTC. Protein sequence: CAISATGGTNGYTF.

This chain links TRBV10-3 with TRBJ1-5; D unclear. The CDR3 covers 13 residues. Trimming pared 0 bases from V and 6 bases from J, leaving 6 bases between. Per germline, CDR1 ENHRY and CDR2 SYGVKD. CDR3 protein: CAISESRAQPQHF. CDR3 DNA sequence: TGTGCCATCAGTGAGTCCCGCGCTCAGCCCCAGCATTTT.

This clone was seen just once. V is TRBV7-9 and J is TRBJ1-1; the match to TRBD1 covers 8 bases. V was pared by 4 bases and J by 0 bases, with 4 bases of the junction left unmatched. The germline V gene encodes CDR1 SEHNR and CDR2 FQNEAQ (reference sequence). CDR3 length: 15 residues. The CDR3 loop reads CASSSRTGMNTEAFF. The CDR3, as DNA: TGTGCCAGCAGCTCGAGGACAGGGATGAACACTGAAGCTTTCTTT. Based on the CDR3 plus reference TRBV7-9 and TRBJ1-1, the full variable domain is DTGVSQNPRHKITKRGQNVTFRCDPISEHNRLYWYRQTLGQGPEFLTYFQNEAQLEKSRLLSDRFSAERPKGSFSTLEIQRTEQGDSAMYLCASSSRTGMNTEAFFGQGTRLTVV.

The gene calls are TRBV2 and TRBJ1-4; perhaps TRBD1 as D (5 bases). Looked up from germline, CDR1 is SNHLY and CDR2 is FYNNEI. This CDR3 region has 14 residues. The V and J ends lost 5 bases and 0 bases respectively, with 7 bases between them. The DNA of the CDR3 is TGTGCCAGCAGTCCGACAGCAACTAATGAAAAACTGTTTTTT. Its translation: CASSPTATNEKLFF.

The gene calls are TRBV7-9 and TRBJ1-1; D remains unclear. Germline assignment: CDR1 SEHNR and CDR2 FQNEAQ (reference sequence). This CDR3 region has 12 residues. V lost 1 base and J 7 bases, leaving 7 bases between the germline ends. CDR3 in amino acids: CASSLGTFEAFF. CDR3 nucleotides: TGTGCCAGCAGCTTAGGGACTTTTGAAGCTTTCTTT.

The rearrangement uses TRBV30 and TRBJ1-3, with TRBD1 identical over 9 bases. The germline gives CDR1 GTSNPN, CDR2 SVGIG (reference sequence). With V trimmed by 5 bases and J by 4 bases, 6 bases remained unmatched. This CDR3 has 14 amino acids. Written as DNA, the CDR3 is TGTGCCTGGGCTCCGGGACAGGGAGGAAACACCATATATTTT. Its protein product is CAWAPGQGGNTIYF.